What follows describes a single T cell receptor (beta chain). This entry belongs to a study of blood T cell repertoires in COVID-19. About the study: Sites across the United States, Italy and Spain contributed samples from acute and convalescent COVID-19.

Repertoires were generated with immunoSEQ multiplex PCR, while TCRdb's copy carries only in-frame clones and drops some. The sample consists of 300,000 to 400,000 clones, over 80% of them appearing once. This sequence was found in a woman between 45 and 60 years old with COVID-19, enrolled during active disease. Material: peripheral blood.

Here the CDR3 DNA reads TGTGCCACCAGCGGCTACTACTCCGCCGGGACAGGGGATGAGCAGTTCTTC. It codes for CATSGYYSAGTGDEQFF. V gene TRBV15 combines with J gene TRBJ2-1; 10 bases match TRBD1. The CDR3 extends over 17 amino acids. Germline loops: CDR1 LNHNV, CDR2 YYDKDF (reference sequence). The V gene end was trimmed by 5 bases and the J gene end by 8 bases; junction bases not matched to a gene: 15.